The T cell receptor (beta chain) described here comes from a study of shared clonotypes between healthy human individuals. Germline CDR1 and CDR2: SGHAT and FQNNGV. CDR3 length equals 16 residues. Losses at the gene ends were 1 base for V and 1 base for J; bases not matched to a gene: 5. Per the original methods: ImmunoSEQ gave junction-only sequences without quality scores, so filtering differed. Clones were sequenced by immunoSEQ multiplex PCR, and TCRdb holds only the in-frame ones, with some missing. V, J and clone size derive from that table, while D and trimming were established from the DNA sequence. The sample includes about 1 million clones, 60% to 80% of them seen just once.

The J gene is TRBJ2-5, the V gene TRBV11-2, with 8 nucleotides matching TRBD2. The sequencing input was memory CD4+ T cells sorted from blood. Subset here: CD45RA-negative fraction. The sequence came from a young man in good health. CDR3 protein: CASSLASGSAQETQYF. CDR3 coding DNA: TGTGCCAGCAGCTTAGCCAGCGGGAGTGCCCAAGAGACCCAGTACTTC.